The rows below give T cell receptor beta chains drawn from one sample of a study of tumor-infiltrating lymphocytes in primary liver carcinoma. TCRdb re-called the multiplex PCR reads through MiXCR, storing one row per CDR3 protein. The sample has approximately 73,000 distinct CDR3 sequences; about 70% are singletons. The sample taken for sequencing was liver tumor tissue from sampling region 4. All receptors derive from a woman in her sixties with primary liver carcinoma and hepatitis B virus infection. CDR3s include the opening cysteine and the closing phenylalanine or tryptophan. A D gene is named only where the DNA matches it firmly. Size is omitted from some rows. Given values are once, few, many or a class for expanded clones.

clone_size d_call j_call v_call cdr3_aa cdr3_nt
. TRBD1 TRBJ2-7 TRBV4-1 CAGSQAIDRGAYELYF TGCGCCGGCAGCCAAGCAATAGACAGGGGAGCCTACGAGCTGTACTTC
. . TRBJ1-5 TRBV12-3/TRBV12-4 CTSSLQTAHPQHF TGTACCAGCAGTTTACAGACGGCTCATCCCCAGCATTTT
. . TRBJ1-2 TRBV7-9 CASSNHLNYDYTF TGTGCCAGCAGCAACCACCTCAACTATGACTACACCTTC
. . TRBJ2-5 TRBV29-1 CKVAMGEAQYF TGCAAGGTCGCCATGGGAGAGGCCCAGTACTTC
. TRBD2 TRBJ2-1 TRBV11-2 CESSMRLAGGPGDEQFF TGTGAAAGCAGCATGAGACTAGCGGGAGGGCCGGGGGATGAGCAGTTCTTC
. TRBD1 TRBJ1-1 TRBV2 CASKTGANTEAFF TGTGCCAGCAAAACAGGGGCCAACACTGAAGCTTTCTTT
. . TRBJ1-2 TRBV7-8 CVSTFRDKGISSYGYTF TGTGTCAGCACCTTCCGAGACAAGGGAATTTCATCTTATGGCTACACCTTC
. . TRBJ1-4 TRBV6-6 CARSYGTGGERLFF TGTGCCAGAAGTTACGGGACGGGGGGTGAAAGACTGTTTTTT
. TRBD1 TRBJ1-1 TRBV6-5 CASNGDRDGAEAFF TGTGCCAGCAATGGTGACAGGGACGGGGCTGAAGCGTTCTTT
. TRBD2 TRBJ2-5 TRBV6-1 CVISEAAGDQETQYF TGTGTCATCAGTGAAGCAGCGGGAGACCAAGAGACCCAGTACTTC
many TRBD2 TRBJ2-1 TRBV7-8 CASSLGPSGSVGEQFF TGTGCCAGCAGCTTAGGCCCTAGCGGGAGTGTCGGTGAGCAGTTCTTC
. . TRBJ2-2 TRBV30 CAWSVKGIPGHPPRANTGELFF TGTGCCTGGAGTGTAAAAGGGATCCCGGGACATCCCCCTAGGGCGAATACCGGGGAGCTGTTTTTT
many TRBD1 TRBJ1-4 TRBV7-9 CASSGQGAQYEKLFF TGTGCCAGCAGCGGGCAGGGGGCGCAGTATGAAAAACTGTTTTTT
. . TRBJ2-1 TRBV6-1 CASSPGLAGTNNEQFF TGTGCTAGCAGTCCAGGACTCGCGGGAACGAACAATGAGCAGTTCTTC
. TRBD2 TRBJ2-7 TRBV4-1 CASSQDLSGATVSYEQHF TGCGCCAGCAGCCAAGACCTTAGCGGGGCCACAGTCTCATACGAGCAGCACTTC
. . TRBJ2-1 TRBV11-3 CTSRERDNEQSF TGTACCAGCAGGGAGAGGGACAATGAGCAGTCTTTC
. . TRBJ1-1 TRBV29-1 CGVGEMNTNTEAFF TGTGGCGTGGGGGAAATGAATACGAACACTGAAGCTTTCTTT
many TRBD1 TRBJ1-1 TRBV6-1 CASRYGTGGTEAFF TGTGCCAGCAGATACGGGACAGGGGGCACTGAAGCTTTCTTT
. TRBD2 TRBJ2-7 TRBV29-1 CSVTGTIVNEQYF TGCAGCGTGACGGGGACTATCGTCAATGAGCAGTACTTC
. . TRBJ1-5 TRBV6-1 CASSDLHVTGGVQDTQHF TGTGCCAGCAGTGACCTTCATGTGACAGGAGGGGTTCAAGATACGCAGCATTTT
. . TRBJ1-1 TRBV11-2 CASSSRRTREANTEAFF TGTGCCAGCAGCTCCCGACGGACGCGAGAGGCGAATACTGAAGCTTTCTTT
. . TRBJ1-1 TRBV6-5 CASTIRSGHPSTEALF TGTGCCAGCACTATAAGATCGGGACATCCGAGCACTGAAGCTTTATTT
. . TRBJ2-1 TRBV2 CASSDSEQVYNEQFF TGTGCCAGCAGTGACAGTGAACAGGTCTACAATGAGCAGTTCTTC
many . TRBJ2-5 TRBV10-3 CAISESEGQTQYF TGTGCCATCAGTGAGTCGGAGGGACAGACCCAGTACTTC
large . TRBJ1-1 TRBV6-5 CASTIRPGHPNTEAFF TGTGCCAGCACTATAAGACCGGGACATCCGAACACTGAAGCTTTCTTT
. TRBD2 TRBJ2-3 TRBV11-2 CANSLTGGADTQYF TGTGCCAACAGTTTAACGGGGGGGGCAGATACTCAGTATTTT
many . TRBJ2-5 TRBV28 CASSHYREQETQYF TGTGCCAGCAGCCATTACAGGGAACAAGAGACCCAGTACTTC
once TRBD2 TRBJ2-1 TRBV11-2 CTNSLARAGGRRWSVGQFF TGTACCAACAGCTTAGCCAGAGCGGGAGGCCGGCGGTGGTCGGTCGGGCAGTTCTTC
. . TRBJ1-6 TRBV9 CASSVDNSPLHF TGTGCCAGCAGCGTCGATAATTCACCCCTCCACTTT
once TRBD2 TRBJ2-1 TRBV11-2 CGSSPRLAGDYREQFF TGTGGCAGCAGCCCCAGGCTAGCGGGCGATTACCGTGAGCAGTTCTTT
many . TRBJ1-1 TRBV30 CAWSWGQANTEAFF TGTGCCTGGAGTTGGGGGCAGGCGAACACTGAAGCTTTCTTT
. . TRBJ2-2 TRBV10-2 CPSTRPEGFDTGELFF TGCCCCAGCACTCGACCGGAAGGGTTCGACACCGGGGAGCTGTTTTTC
many . TRBJ2-1 TRBV7-8 CASSPLASASSYNEQFF TGTGCCAGCAGCCCCTTGGCTAGCGCAAGCTCCTACAATGAGCAGTTCTTC
. TRBD2 TRBJ2-7 TRBV20-1 CSARPGLAVYEQYF TGCAGTGCTAGACCGGGACTAGCGGTTTACGAGCAGTACTTC
. . TRBJ2-7 TRBV11-3 CASGPRGIEPYEQHF TGTGCCAGCGGCCCGAGGGGGATTGAACCCTACGAGCAGCACTTC
medium-sized TRBD2 TRBJ2-5 TRBV11-3 CASSFSGFQETQYF TGTGCCAGCAGCTTTAGCGGGTTCCAAGAGACCCAGTACTTC
many . TRBJ2-7 TRBV6-1 CASREAGALEEQYF TGTGCCAGCAGGGAGGCCGGGGCTCTGGAAGAGCAGTACTTC
once TRBD1 TRBJ2-3 TRBV7-8 CASTQQGPRDTQCF TGTGCCAGCACTCAACAGGGGCCTCGGGATACGCAGTGTTTT
. TRBD2 TRBJ2-3 TRBV4-1 CASSHESPGGCTGTQYF TGCGCCAGCAGCCATGAATCACCGGGAGGGTGCACAGGTACGCAGTATTTT
. TRBD2 TRBJ2-1 TRBV5-1 CASSLLAGVYNEQLF TGCGCCAGCAGCCTACTAGCGGGAGTATACAATGAGCAGTTATTC
. TRBD1 TRBJ1-1 TRBV12-3/TRBV12-4 CASSLAGGVFF TGTGCCAGCAGTCTTGCAGGGGGGGTCTTCTTT
. . TRBJ2-1 TRBV28 CASSLPHGQFF TGTGCCAGCAGTTTGCCTCACGGGCAGTTCTTC
. . TRBJ2-2 TRBV6-1 CASRRDGNTGELLF TGTGCCAGCAGACGTGACGGGAACACCGGGGAGTTGCTTTTT
. TRBD2 TRBJ2-2 TRBV4-2 CTSSQDLILAGGGTGKLFF TGTACCAGCAGCCAAGATTTAATACTAGCGGGAGGAGGCACCGGGAAGCTGTTTTTT
. . TRBJ2-3 TRBV11-2 CAKSMGLPTDMQYF TGTGCCAAGAGCATGGGGCTTCCCACAGATATGCAGTATTTT
. . TRBJ2-7 TRBV5-4 CASRLVGGTRVLREQYF TGTGCCAGCAGATTGGTTGGGGGGACAAGAGTCCTACGCGAGCAGTACTTC
once TRBD1 TRBJ2-1 TRBV6-5 CANSYSRGGTGLQDEQIF TGTGCCAACAGTTACTCGAGGGGAGGGACAGGGCTACAGGATGAGCAGATCTTC
. TRBD1 TRBJ1-1 TRBV6-5 CASRPRGQKNTVAFF TGTGCCAGTAGGCCCAGGGGGCAGAAGAACACTGTAGCTTTCTTT
once . TRBJ2-7 TRBV2 CAIRDRRSTYEQYF TGTGCCATCAGGGACCGGCGATCAACCTACGAGCAGTACTTC
. . TRBJ1-5 TRBV4-2 CASSQDMDNTQPQHF TGTGCCAGCAGCCAAGATATGGATAACACTCAGCCCCAGCATTTT
. . TRBJ1-5 TRBV6-1 CASSEGAQRGDQPQHF TGTGCCAGCAGTGAAGGGGCTCAACGGGGCGATCAGCCCCAGCATTTT
few . TRBJ2-1 TRBV25-1 CASSDRGEVVEQFF TGTGCCAGCAGTGACCGAGGGGAAGTGGTTGAGCAGTTCTTC
many TRBD2 TRBJ2-1 TRBV28 CASSLMTSGSGEQFF TGTGCCAGCAGTTTAATGACTAGCGGGAGTGGTGAGCAGTTCTTC
. TRBD1 TRBJ2-7 TRBV12-3/TRBV12-4 CANSQMQGAAQYF TGTGCCAACAGCCAGATGCAGGGGGCTGCGCAGTACTTC
few . TRBJ2-2 TRBV2 CASVRGAGNTGELFF TGTGCCAGTGTTAGGGGGGCGGGGAACACCGGGGAGCTGTTTTTT
. . TRBJ2-1 TRBV11-1 CASSLAPDSTYNEQFF TGTGCCAGCAGCCTCGCACCGGACTCTACCTACAATGAGCAGTTCTTC
. . TRBJ2-5 TRBV5-6 CASSRDTQGTQYF TGCGCCAGCAGCCGGGACACTCAGGGGACCCAGTACTTC
. . TRBJ2-4 TRBV6-5 CASRYGGARNIQYF TGTGCCAGCAGGTATGGGGGTGCCAGGAACATTCAGTACTTC
few . TRBJ2-2 TRBV9 CASSVASRVRGTGELFF TGTGCCAGCAGCGTAGCTTCCCGGGTGAGGGGCACCGGGGAGCTGTTTTTT